This section outlines one TCR beta chain sequence together with its context. Its target is unknown. The record originates from a study of neoadjuvant nivolumab and ipilimumab in lung cancer. About the study: Patients got nivolumab 3 mg/kg on days 1, 15 and 29; combination added ipilimumab 1 mg/kg day 1.

This CDR3 comprises 15 residues. Germline V gene sequence: CDR1 SGDLS, CDR2 YYNGEE. The ends were cut back, 4 bases at V and 3 bases at J, with 15 bases in the middle. Here immunoSEQ multiplex PCR was the method, and the copy in TCRdb shows in-frame clones only, minus some. The repertoire has 4,500 or so clones, roughly 76% of them found once; the top ten carry over 10%. Findings and caveats of the study: TCR clonality did not significantly correlate with pathologic tumor regression.

The V and J genes are TRBV9 and TRBJ2-3, with D possibly being TRBD2 (5 bases). The starting material was adjacent normal lung tissue, obtained after neoadjuvant nivolumab, alone or with ipilimumab, at or shortly before surgery. This TCR was sampled from an adult with non-small cell lung cancer. CDR3 loop: CASSLGMTRTDTQYF. CDR3 nucleotide sequence: TGTGCCAGCAGCCTCGGGATGACCAGGACAGATACGCAGTATTTT.